The sequence of this TCR beta chain was determined in a study of cytomegalovirus exposure and HLA in healthy donors. The CDR3 contains 15 residues. In the PCR, 60 Vbeta and 13 Jbeta primers were used. The data were produced by immunoSEQ multiplex PCR, yet TCRdb's version contains in-frame clones alone and is incomplete. The sample has around 110,000 clones, around 81% seen once. This clone was seen more than once but under ten times. Sequencing was carried out using PBMCs. This rearrangement joins TRBV21-1 to TRBJ1-3. TRBV21-1 is reported as a pseudogene. The clonotype comes from a woman in her 30s in good health and CMV-seronegative. The CDR3 DNA reads TGTGCCAGCAGCAAACGAGTAGTCCCTGGAAACACCATATATTTT. This encodes CASSKRVVPGNTIYF.